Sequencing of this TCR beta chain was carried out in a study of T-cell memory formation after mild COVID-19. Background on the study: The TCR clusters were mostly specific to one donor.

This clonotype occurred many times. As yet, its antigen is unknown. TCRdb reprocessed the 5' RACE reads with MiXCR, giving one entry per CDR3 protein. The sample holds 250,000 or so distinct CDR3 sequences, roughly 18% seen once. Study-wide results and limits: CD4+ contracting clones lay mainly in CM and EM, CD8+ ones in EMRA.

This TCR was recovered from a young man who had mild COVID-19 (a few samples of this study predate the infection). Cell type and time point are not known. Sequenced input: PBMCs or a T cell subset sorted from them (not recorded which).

This CDR3 reads CASSLKWPLYEQYF. DNA of the CDR3: TGTGCCAGCAGCCTTAAATGGCCCCTCTACGAGCAGTACTTC. The genes are TRBV3-1 and TRBJ2-7; D not certain. There are 14 residues in the CDR3. Per germline, CDR1 LGHDT and CDR2 YNNKEL (reference sequence). V was shortened by 4 bases and J by 3 bases, with 13 bases between the two germline ends.